This T cell receptor beta chain was obtained from a study of CD8+ T cells in alopecia areata. Study-wide findings and caveats: Sequenced scalp T cells also include alphabeta T cells resident in normal skin. Numerous expanded lesional clones remained in scalp and blood during tofacitinib. Scalp clonality and expanded CD8+ clones among the top 100 were significantly decreased by tofacitinib.

The CDR3 contains 11 residues. Germline CDR1 is LNHDA and CDR2 is SQIVND (reference sequence). Trimming cost V 5 bases and J 3 bases, with 5 bases left between them. To note about this clone: Its antigen remains unidentified.

cDNA serving as the sequencing template came from extracted, reverse transcribed RNA. The method was immunoSEQ multiplex PCR; TCRdb's version includes in-frame clones alone and lacks a portion of them. The sample shows fewer than 200,000 clones, 58% of them seen only once. Documented treatment: oral pan-JAK inhibitor, 5-10 mg twice daily. Individuals with alopecia areata gave both lesional scalp punch biopsies and peripheral blood for collection. The sequenced sample was CD4+ T cells sorted from blood, obtained at roughly week 58, from a patient treated with tofacitinib. The sequence was obtained from a human donor with alopecia areata. The V gene is TRBV19, the J gene TRBJ2-7, with a possible D match to TRBD1 (5 bases). The CDR3 DNA is TGTGCCAGTAGTGACAGCTACGAGCAGTACTTC. It translates to CASSDSYEQYF.